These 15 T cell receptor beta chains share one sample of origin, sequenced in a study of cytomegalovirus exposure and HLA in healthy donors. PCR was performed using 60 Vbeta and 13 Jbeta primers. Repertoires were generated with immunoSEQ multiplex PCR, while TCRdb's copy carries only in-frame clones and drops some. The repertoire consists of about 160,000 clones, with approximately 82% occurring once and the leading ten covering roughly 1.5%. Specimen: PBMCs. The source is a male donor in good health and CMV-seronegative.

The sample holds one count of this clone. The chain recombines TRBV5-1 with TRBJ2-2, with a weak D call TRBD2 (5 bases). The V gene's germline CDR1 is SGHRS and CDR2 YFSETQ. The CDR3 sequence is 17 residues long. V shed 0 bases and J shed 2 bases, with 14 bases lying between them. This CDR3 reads CASSLVLPAGNTGELFF. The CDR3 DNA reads TGCGCCAGCAGCTTGGTACTCCCCGCGGGTAACACCGGGGAGCTGTTTTTT.

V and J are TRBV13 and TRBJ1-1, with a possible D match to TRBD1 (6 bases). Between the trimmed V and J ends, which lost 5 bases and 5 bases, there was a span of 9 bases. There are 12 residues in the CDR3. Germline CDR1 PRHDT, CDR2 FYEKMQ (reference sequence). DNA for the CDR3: TGTGCCAGCAGCACAGGGTTAACTGAAGCTTTCTTT. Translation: CASSTGLTEAFF.

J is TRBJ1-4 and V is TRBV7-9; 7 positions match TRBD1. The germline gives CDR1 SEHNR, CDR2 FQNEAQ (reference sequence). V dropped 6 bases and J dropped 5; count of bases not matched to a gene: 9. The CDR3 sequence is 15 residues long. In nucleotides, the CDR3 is TGTGCCAGCAGGGCGTTTCGGACAGGCAATGAAAAACTGTTTTTT. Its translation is CASRAFRTGNEKLFF.

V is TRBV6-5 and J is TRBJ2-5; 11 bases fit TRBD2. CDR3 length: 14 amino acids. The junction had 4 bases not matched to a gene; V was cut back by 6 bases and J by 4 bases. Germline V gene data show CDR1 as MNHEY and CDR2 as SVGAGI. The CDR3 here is CASSLAGGRETQYF. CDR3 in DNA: TGTGCCAGCAGCTTAGCGGGGGGGCGAGAGACCCAGTACTTC.

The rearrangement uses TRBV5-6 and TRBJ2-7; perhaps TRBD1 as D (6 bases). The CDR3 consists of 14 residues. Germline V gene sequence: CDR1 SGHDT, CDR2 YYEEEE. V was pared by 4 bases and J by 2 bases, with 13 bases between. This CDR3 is CASSHIQGPYEQYF. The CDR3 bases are TGTGCCAGCAGCCATATACAGGGACCCTACGAGCAGTACTTC.

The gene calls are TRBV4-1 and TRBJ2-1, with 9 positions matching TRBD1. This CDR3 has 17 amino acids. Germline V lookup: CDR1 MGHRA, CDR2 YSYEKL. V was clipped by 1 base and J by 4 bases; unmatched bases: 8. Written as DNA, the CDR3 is TGCGCCAGCAGCCAAGGACCCGGGACAGGGCCGTACAATGAGCAGTTCTTC. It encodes CASSQGPGTGPYNEQFF.

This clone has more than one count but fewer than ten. The CDR3 spells CASSLPQRSGGASDTQYF. The CDR3 DNA follows: TGTGCCAGCAGTTTACCTCAGCGTAGCGGGGGGGCATCAGATACGCAGTATTTT. The chain combines TRBV28 with TRBJ2-3; the match to TRBD2 covers 11 bases. The CDR3 extends over 18 amino acids. V lost 2 bases, J lost 4 bases, and 11 bases stayed unmatched. Germline V gene sequence: CDR1 MDHEN, CDR2 SYDVKM.

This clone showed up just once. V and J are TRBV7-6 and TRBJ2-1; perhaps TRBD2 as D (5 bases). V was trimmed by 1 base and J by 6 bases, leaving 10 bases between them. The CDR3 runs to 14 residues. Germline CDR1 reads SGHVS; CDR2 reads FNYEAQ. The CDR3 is CASSLGARANEQFF. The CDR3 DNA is TGTGCCAGCAGCTTAGGCGCGAGGGCCAATGAGCAGTTCTTC. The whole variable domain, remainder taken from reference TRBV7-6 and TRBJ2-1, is GAGVSQSPRYKVTKRGQDVALRCDPISGHVSLYWYRQALGQGPEFLTYFNYEAQQDKSGLPNDRFSAERPEGSISTLTIQRTEQRDSAMYRCASSLGARANEQFFGPGTRLTVL.

The CDR3 DNA reads as TGTGCCAGCAGCTTACGAGCAGGGATGAGCACTGAAGCTTTCTTT. Encoded protein: CASSLRAGMSTEAFF. V and J are TRBV5-6 and TRBJ1-1, with D maybe TRBD1 (5 bases). Germline CDR1 is SGHDT and CDR2 is YYEEEE. V was clipped by 2 bases and J by 4 bases, with 15 bases between them. The CDR3 is 15 amino acids.

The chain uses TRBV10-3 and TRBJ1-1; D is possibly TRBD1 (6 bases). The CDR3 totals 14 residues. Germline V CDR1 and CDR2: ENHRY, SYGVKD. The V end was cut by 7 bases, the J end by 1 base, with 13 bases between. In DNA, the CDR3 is TGTGCCATCACCCGGGACACCGAGAACACTGAAGCTTTCTTT. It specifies CAITRDTENTEAFF.

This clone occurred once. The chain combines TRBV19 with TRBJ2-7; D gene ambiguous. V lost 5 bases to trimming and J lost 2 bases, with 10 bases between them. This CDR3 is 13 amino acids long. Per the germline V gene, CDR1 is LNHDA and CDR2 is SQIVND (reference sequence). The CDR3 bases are TGTGCCAGTAGTCTCCGCAGGACCTACGAGCAGTACTTC. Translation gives CASSLRRTYEQYF.

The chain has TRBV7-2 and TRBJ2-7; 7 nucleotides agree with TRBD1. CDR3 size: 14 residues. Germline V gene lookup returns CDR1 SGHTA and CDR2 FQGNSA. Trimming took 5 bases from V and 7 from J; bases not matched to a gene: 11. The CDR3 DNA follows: TGTGCCAGCAGCGCCGGATTTACACAGGGGGAGCAGTACTTC. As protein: CASSAGFTQGEQYF. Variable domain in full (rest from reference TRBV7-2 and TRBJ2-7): GAGVSQSPSNKVTEKGKDVELRCDPISGHTALYWYRQSLGQGLEFLIYFQGNSAPDKSGLPSDRFSAERTGGSVSTLTIQRTQQEDSAVYLCASSAGFTQGEQYFGPGTRLTVT.

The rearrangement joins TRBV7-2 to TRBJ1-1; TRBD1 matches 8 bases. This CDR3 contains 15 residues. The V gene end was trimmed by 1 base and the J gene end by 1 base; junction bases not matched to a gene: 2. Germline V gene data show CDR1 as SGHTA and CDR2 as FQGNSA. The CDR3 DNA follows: TGTGCCAGCAGCTTAGGACAGGGGAAGAACACTGAAGCTTTCTTT. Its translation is CASSLGQGKNTEAFF.

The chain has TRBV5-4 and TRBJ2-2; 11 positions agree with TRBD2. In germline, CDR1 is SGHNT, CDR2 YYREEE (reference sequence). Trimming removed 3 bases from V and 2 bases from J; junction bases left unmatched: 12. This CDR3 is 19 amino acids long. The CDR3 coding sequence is TGTGCCAGCAGCTCGGGACTAGCGGCAAGAACGGGAAACACCGGGGAGCTGTTTTTT. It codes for CASSSGLAARTGNTGELFF.

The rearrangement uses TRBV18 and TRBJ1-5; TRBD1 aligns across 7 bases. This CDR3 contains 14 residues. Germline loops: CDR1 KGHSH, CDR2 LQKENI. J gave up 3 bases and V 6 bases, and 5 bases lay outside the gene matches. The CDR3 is CASSPGQSNQPQHF. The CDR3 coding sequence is TGTGCCAGCTCTCCGGGACAGTCCAATCAGCCCCAGCATTTT.